This T cell receptor (beta chain) was documented in a study of shared clonotypes between healthy human individuals. For the study at large: Researchers drew samples from a couple of women and three men aged 18 to 49.

It was CD45RO-negative cells, positively selected for CCR7, that made up naive CD8 cells, with terminally differentiated effector memory CD45RA+ cells excluded. Profiling relied on immunoSEQ multiplex PCR, and the TCRdb table lists in-frame clones only, not all of them. This table has some 580,000 clones, roughly 98% appearing once. V was cut by 5 bases and J by 6 bases, with 21 bases left in between. The CDR3 runs 16 residues. The germline gives CDR1 MNHEY, CDR2 SMNVEV (reference sequence). V gene TRBV27 combines with J gene TRBJ2-3; D is possibly TRBD2 (5 bases). The specimen sequenced was naive CD8+ T cells sorted from blood. The sequence came from a man younger than 45 in good health. Here the CDR3 reads CASSEGLVPYMDTQYF. The CDR3 DNA is TGTGCCAGCAGTGAAGGACTTGTACCCTACATGGATACGCAGTATTTT.